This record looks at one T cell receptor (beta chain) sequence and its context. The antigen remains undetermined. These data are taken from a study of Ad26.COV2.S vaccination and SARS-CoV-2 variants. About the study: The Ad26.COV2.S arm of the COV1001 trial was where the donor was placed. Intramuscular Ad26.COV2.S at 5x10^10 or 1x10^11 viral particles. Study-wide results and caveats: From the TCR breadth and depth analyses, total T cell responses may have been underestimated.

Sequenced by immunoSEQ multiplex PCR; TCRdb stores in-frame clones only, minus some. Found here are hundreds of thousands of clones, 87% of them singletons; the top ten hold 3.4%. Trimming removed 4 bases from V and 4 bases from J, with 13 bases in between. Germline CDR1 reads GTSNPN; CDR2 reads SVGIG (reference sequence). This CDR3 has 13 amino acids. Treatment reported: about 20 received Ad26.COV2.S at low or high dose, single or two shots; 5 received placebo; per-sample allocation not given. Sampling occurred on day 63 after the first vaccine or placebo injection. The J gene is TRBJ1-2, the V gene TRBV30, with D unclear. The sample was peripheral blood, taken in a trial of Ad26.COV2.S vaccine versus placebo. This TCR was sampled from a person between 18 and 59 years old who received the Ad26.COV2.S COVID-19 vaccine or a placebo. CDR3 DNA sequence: TGTGCCTGGACCCCGGAGGGAATCTATGGCTACACCTTC. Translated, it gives CAWTPEGIYGYTF.